The 24 T cell receptor beta chains given below trace back to one sample, sequenced in a study of radiotherapy plus CTLA-4 blockade in lung cancer. Only in-frame clones appear in the TCRdb table, and some are missing; sequencing was by immunoSEQ multiplex PCR. Here the sample spans 110,000 or so clones, roughly 74% being singletons. Material: peripheral blood, obtained from a patient treated with radiotherapy plus ipilimumab. The receptor source for this set is a human donor with non-small cell lung cancer who had a partial response to radiotherapy plus ipilimumab.

There are a few counts of this clone. The CDR3 reads CASSPPRGNPGGYTF. In DNA form, the CDR3 reads TGTGCCAGCTCACCACCCCGAGGGAACCCGGGTGGCTACACCTTC. V is TRBV18 and J is TRBJ1-2; no clear D. Deletions cut 0 bases from V and 7 bases from J, with 15 bases between. The CDR3 is made up of 15 amino acids. Germline CDR1 KGHSH, CDR2 LQKENI.

This chain joins TRBV2 and TRBJ1-4, with 8 bases fitting TRBD1. The germline gives CDR1 SNHLY, CDR2 FYNNEI. This CDR3 comprises 14 residues. V lost 4 bases, J lost 5 bases, and 3 bases stayed unmatched. Here the CDR3 DNA reads TGTGCCAGCAGTGGTCGGACAGGGAATGAAAAACTGTTTTTT. It is translated as CASSGRTGNEKLFF.

The chain couples TRBV11-3 to TRBJ2-1, with 10 nucleotides matching TRBD2. Trimming took 2 bases from V and 1 from J; bases not matched to a gene: 2. CDR1 and CDR2 (germline): SGHNT, YENEEA. The CDR3 has 16 residues. The CDR3 is CASSLLAGASYNEQFF. The CDR3, as DNA: TGTGCCAGCAGCTTACTAGCGGGAGCTTCCTACAATGAGCAGTTCTTC.

V and J are TRBV7-2 and TRBJ1-1; D not certain. CDR3 length: 14 residues. The germline CDR1 and CDR2 sequences are SGHTA and FQGNSA. Trimming removed 2 bases at V and 0 bases at J, with 7 bases between. The CDR3, as DNA: TGTGCCAGCAGCTTAACGCACATGAACACTGAAGCTTTCTTT. It is translated as CASSLTHMNTEAFF. Combining the CDR3 with reference TRBV7-2 and TRBJ1-1 gives the whole variable domain GAGVSQSPSNKVTEKGKDVELRCDPISGHTALYWYRQSLGQGLEFLIYFQGNSAPDKSGLPSDRFSAERTGGSVSTLTIQRTQQEDSAVYLCASSLTHMNTEAFFGQGTRLTVV.

The genes are TRBV28 and TRBJ2-7; TRBD2 aligns across 7 bases. J lost 4 bases, V lost 3 bases, and 6 bases had no gene match. The germline V gene has CDR1 MDHEN and CDR2 SYDVKM. The CDR3 sequence is 14 residues long. For the CDR3, the DNA is TGTGCCAGCAGTTTCACGGGAGGACGGTACGAGCAGTACGTC. Protein: CASSFTGGRYEQYV.

This sequence joins TRBV7-2 and TRBJ2-7; 8 bases match TRBD1. In germline, CDR1 is SGHTA, CDR2 FQGNSA. This CDR3 comprises 14 residues. V was pared by 2 bases and J by 2 bases, with 2 bases of the junction left unmatched. CDR3 residues: CASSLQGAAYEQYF. The CDR3, as DNA: TGTGCCAGCAGCTTACAGGGGGCCGCCTACGAGCAGTACTTC.

V and J are TRBV5-1 and TRBJ1-1, with D tentatively TRBD1 (6 bases). V was shortened by 3 bases and J by 3 bases, with 9 bases between the two germline ends. This CDR3 spans 13 amino acids. CDR1 SGHRS and CDR2 YFSETQ come from the germline V gene. CDR3 residues: CASSSGGDTEAFF. The CDR3 coding sequence is TGCGCCAGCAGCTCTGGGGGCGACACTGAAGCTTTCTTT.

The gene calls are TRBV6-5 and TRBJ2-3; TRBD2 matches 9 bases. Trimming cost V 6 bases and J 4 bases; bases outside gene matches: 8. This CDR3 region has 15 residues. The germline gives CDR1 MNHEY, CDR2 SVGAGI. CDR3 sequence reads: CASSPRAGGADTQYF. The CDR3 DNA sequence: TGTGCCAGCAGCCCCCGTGCGGGAGGGGCAGATACGCAGTATTTT.

CDR3 nucleotide sequence: TGTGCCAGCAGCTTAGCTTTGGACTTCTGGCCGTCTAGCACAGATACGCAGTATTTT. Its protein is CASSLALDFWPSSTDTQYF. The chain recombines TRBV11-3 with TRBJ2-3; the D gene is possibly TRBD2 (5 bases). This CDR3 is built from 19 residues. From germline, CDR1 is SGHNT and CDR2 YENEEA. The V gene lost 1 base and the J gene lost 0 bases, with 20 bases spanning the gap.

This clone was detected a few times. The V and J genes are TRBV30 and TRBJ2-3, with D possibly being TRBD1 (6 bases). This CDR3 comprises 15 residues. Germline CDR1 is GTSNPN and CDR2 is SVGIG (reference sequence). Between the trimmed V and J ends, which lost 1 base and 7 bases, there was a span of 18 bases. CDR3 nucleotides: TGTGCCTGGAGTGACCCCCTTCGACAGGCATATACGCAGTATTTT. Its translation: CAWSDPLRQAYTQYF.

This clone was seen only a few times. V and J are TRBV11-3 and TRBJ2-4; 13 bases fit TRBD2. Trimming took 4 bases from V and 0 from J; bases not matched to a gene: 9. Looked up from germline, CDR1 is SGHNT and CDR2 is YENEEA. The CDR3 sequence is 19 residues long. The CDR3 loop is CASSSTGTSGDLAKNIQYF. The CDR3 nucleotides are TGTGCCAGCAGCTCCACCGGGACTAGCGGGGACCTAGCCAAAAACATTCAGTACTTC.

This chain uses TRBV5-4 with TRBJ2-3; 9 positions match TRBD2. Germline CDR1 and CDR2: SGHNT and YYREEE (reference sequence). This CDR3 has 16 amino acids. V shed 0 bases, J shed 2 bases, and the junction held 4 bases outside the gene matches. The CDR3 region has the DNA TGTGCCAGCAGCTTGGCAGTAGCGGGAGCCACAGATACGCAGTATTTT. It encodes CASSLAVAGATDTQYF.

The rearrangement links TRBV5-1 to TRBJ1-1; D is possibly TRBD1 (6 bases). Trimming removed 0 bases at V and 12 bases at J, with 21 bases between. Germline-derived CDR1 and CDR2 are SGHRS and YFSETQ. This CDR3 is built from 15 residues. In DNA, the CDR3 is TGCGCCAGCAGCTTGGCCAGGGGTGACAGCCCTGAGTCTTTCTTT. This sequence encodes CASSLARGDSPESFF.

This clone was seen only once. This chain uses TRBV10-3 with TRBJ1-2, with no clear D. The CDR3 is 13 residues long. Germline V gene data show CDR1 as ENHRY and CDR2 as SYGVKD. The V end was cut by 3 bases, the J end by 4 bases, with 9 bases between. The CDR3 sequence: CAISEGESYGYTF. The CDR3 coding sequence is TGTGCCATCAGTGAAGGAGAAAGCTATGGCTACACCTTC.

This rearrangement joins TRBV11-1 to TRBJ2-7, with 8 bases aligning to TRBD2. The germline V gene has CDR1 SGHAT and CDR2 FQDESV (reference sequence). The V and J ends lost 5 bases and 0 bases, in that order; junction bases with no gene match: 6. The CDR3 length is 15 residues. The CDR3 reads CASSLGLESSYEQYF. The CDR3 DNA is TGTGCCAGCAGCCTGGGACTAGAAAGCTCCTACGAGCAGTACTTC.

This chain links TRBV5-6 with TRBJ2-1, with 7 positions matching TRBD2. Germline values: CDR1 SGHDT, CDR2 YYEEEE. J gave up 4 bases and V 2 bases, and 9 bases lay outside the gene matches. The CDR3 runs to 16 residues. The CDR3 region is CASSFEAGEIYNEQFF. Here the CDR3 DNA reads TGTGCCAGCAGCTTCGAGGCGGGAGAGATATACAATGAGCAGTTCTTC.

This clone was detected only a few times. This chain connects TRBV9 to TRBJ1-2, with a weak D call TRBD1 (5 bases). Looked up from germline, CDR1 is SGDLS and CDR2 is YYNGEE. This CDR3 comprises 14 residues. V lost 7 bases and J 2 bases, leaving 15 bases between the germline ends. CDR3 sequence: CASGGDRGNYGYTF. CDR3 DNA sequence: TGTGCCAGCGGCGGCGACAGAGGAAACTATGGCTACACCTTC.

This chain joins TRBV13 and TRBJ2-3; 7 nucleotides agree with TRBD1. In germline, CDR1 is PRHDT, CDR2 FYEKMQ (reference sequence). The CDR3 runs 15 residues. The V gene end was trimmed by 5 bases and the J gene end by 6 bases; junction bases not matched to a gene: 11. The CDR3 loop reads CASSDLGGRGDTQYF. The CDR3 region has the DNA TGTGCCAGCAGCGATCTAGGGGGCCGAGGGGATACGCAGTATTTT.

V and J are TRBV7-9 and TRBJ2-1, with 7 bases aligning to TRBD1. The CDR3 is 15 residues long. Germline trimming cut 5 bases from V and 9 bases from J; bases unmatched to any gene: 13. Germline values: CDR1 SEHNR, CDR2 FQNEAQ (reference sequence). CDR3 sequence: CASSPRGQERSEQFF. As DNA, the CDR3 is TGTGCCAGCAGCCCACGCGGACAGGAGCGGTCTGAGCAGTTCTTC.

This clone was counted once. CDR3 protein: CASRLERNYEQYF. CDR3 nucleotide sequence: TGTGCCAGTAGACTCGAGAGGAACTACGAGCAGTACTTC. The V and J genes are TRBV19 and TRBJ2-7; no reliable D call. CDR1 and CDR2 (germline): LNHDA, SQIVND (reference sequence). Between the trimmed V and J ends, which lost 6 bases and 3 bases, there was a span of 12 bases. The CDR3 runs to 13 residues.

A single count supports this clone. The rearrangement links TRBV19 to TRBJ1-1, with D possibly matching TRBD1 (6 bases). Trimming cost V 3 bases and J 2 bases, with 13 bases left between them. Germline V lookup: CDR1 LNHDA, CDR2 SQIVND (reference sequence). This CDR3 spans 15 amino acids. The CDR3 nucleotides are TGTGCCAGTAGTATCTCCGGGGGGCTTAACACTGAAGCTTTCTTT. As protein: CASSISGGLNTEAFF.

To note about this clone: The junction departs from the called germline gene at one end, perhaps through a read error. The chain couples TRBV5-1 to TRBJ2-6; 8 bases are a match to TRBD1. The CDR3 is made up of 19 amino acids. Germline V gene sequence: CDR1 SGHRS, CDR2 YFSETQ. This CDR3 reads CASTLGTGGSLSGANVLTF. The CDR3 DNA reads TGCGCCAGCACCTTGGGTACAGGGGGGTCCCTCTCTGGGGCCAACGTCCTGACTTTC.

This chain uses TRBV10-3 with TRBJ2-3; D perhaps matches TRBD1 (6 bases). The V and J ends lost 4 bases and 4 bases respectively, with 12 bases between them. Per the germline V gene, CDR1 is ENHRY and CDR2 is SYGVKD. The CDR3 spans 14 residues. The CDR3 DNA sequence: TGTGCCATCAGTGTTCACAGGGAGTCAGATACGCAGTATTTT. Translated, it gives CAISVHRESDTQYF.

V and J are TRBV29-1 and TRBJ1-3; D is ambiguous. Between the trimmed V and J ends, which lost 6 bases and 2 bases, there was a span of 14 bases. The CDR3 loop spans 14 amino acids. CDR1 is SQVTM and CDR2 is ANQGSEA in the germline V gene. The CDR3 bases are TGCAGCGTGAGGACGGGAGGGCCTGGAAACACCATATATTTT. Its translation: CSVRTGGPGNTIYF.